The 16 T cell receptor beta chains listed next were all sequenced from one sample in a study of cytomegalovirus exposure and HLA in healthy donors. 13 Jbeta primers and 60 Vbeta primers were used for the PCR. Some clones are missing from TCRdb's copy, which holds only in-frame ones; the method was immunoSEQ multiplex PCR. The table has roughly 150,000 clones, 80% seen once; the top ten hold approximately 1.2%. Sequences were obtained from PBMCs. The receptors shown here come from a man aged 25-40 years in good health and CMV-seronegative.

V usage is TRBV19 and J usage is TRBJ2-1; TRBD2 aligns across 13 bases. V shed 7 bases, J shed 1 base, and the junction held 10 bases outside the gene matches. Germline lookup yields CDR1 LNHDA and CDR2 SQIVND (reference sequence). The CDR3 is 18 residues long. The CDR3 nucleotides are TGTGCCAGTAAAAAGGGGACTAGCGGGGAAGTATCCTACAATGAGCAGTTCTTC. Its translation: CASKKGTSGEVSYNEQFF.

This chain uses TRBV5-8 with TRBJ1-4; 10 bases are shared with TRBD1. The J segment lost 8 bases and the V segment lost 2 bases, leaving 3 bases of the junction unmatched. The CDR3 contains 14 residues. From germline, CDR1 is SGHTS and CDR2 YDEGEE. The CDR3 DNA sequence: TGTGCCAGCAGCTTTGGGACAGGGGCCGAAAAACTGTTTTTT. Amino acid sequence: CASSFGTGAEKLFF.

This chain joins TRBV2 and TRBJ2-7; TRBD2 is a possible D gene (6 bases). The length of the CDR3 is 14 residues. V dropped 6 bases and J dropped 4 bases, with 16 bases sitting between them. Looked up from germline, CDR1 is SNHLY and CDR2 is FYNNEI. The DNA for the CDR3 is TGTGCCAGCAGATGGCGGGAATTGCGATACGAGCAGTACTTC. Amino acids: CASRWRELRYEQYF.

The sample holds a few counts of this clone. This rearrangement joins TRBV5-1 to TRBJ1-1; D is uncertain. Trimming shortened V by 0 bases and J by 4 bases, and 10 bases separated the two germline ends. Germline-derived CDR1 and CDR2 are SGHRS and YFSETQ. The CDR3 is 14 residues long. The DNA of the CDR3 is TGCGCCAGCAGCTTGGCCGGTCGAAGCACTGAAGCTTTCTTT. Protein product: CASSLAGRSTEAFF. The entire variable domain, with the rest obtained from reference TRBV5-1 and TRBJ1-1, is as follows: KAGVTQTPRYLIKTRGQQVTLSCSPISGHRSVSWYQQTPGQGLQFLFEYFSETQRNKGNFPGRFSGRQFSNSRSEMNVSTLELGDSALYLCASSLAGRSTEAFFGQGTRLTVV.

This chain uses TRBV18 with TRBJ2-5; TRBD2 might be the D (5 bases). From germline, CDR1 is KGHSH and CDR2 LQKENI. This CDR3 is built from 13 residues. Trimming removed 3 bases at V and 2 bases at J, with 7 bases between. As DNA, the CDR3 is TGTGCCAGCTCACCTAGGGAGCAAGAGACCCAGTACTTC. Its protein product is CASSPREQETQYF. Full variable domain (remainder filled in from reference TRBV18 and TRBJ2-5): NAGVMQNPRHLVRRRGQEARLRCSPMKGHSHVYWYRQLPEEGLKFMVYLQKENIIDESGMPKERFSAEFPKEGPSILRIQQVVRGDSAAYFCASSPREQETQYFGPGTRLLVL.

CDR3 residues: CATSREQGTDTQYF. Written as DNA, the CDR3 is TGTGCCACCAGCAGAGAACAGGGCACAGATACGCAGTATTTT. The chain employs TRBV15 and TRBJ2-3; possible D gene TRBD1, 5 bases. Trimming took 0 bases from V and 1 from J, leaving 5 bases between them. Per the germline V gene, CDR1 is LNHNV and CDR2 is YYDKDF (reference sequence). This CDR3 contains 14 residues.

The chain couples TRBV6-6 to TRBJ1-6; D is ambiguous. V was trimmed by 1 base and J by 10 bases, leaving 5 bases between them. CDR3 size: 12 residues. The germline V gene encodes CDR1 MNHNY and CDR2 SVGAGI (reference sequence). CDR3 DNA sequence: TGTGCCAGCAGTTACTTAGAATCACCCCTCCACTTT. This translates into CASSYLESPLHF.

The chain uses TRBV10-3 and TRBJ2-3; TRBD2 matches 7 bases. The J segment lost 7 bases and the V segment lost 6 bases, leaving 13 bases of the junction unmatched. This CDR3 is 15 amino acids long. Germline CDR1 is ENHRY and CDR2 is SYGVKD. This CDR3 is CAIRADGGGVHTQYF. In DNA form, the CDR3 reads TGTGCCATCAGGGCCGATGGGGGGGGAGTGCATACGCAGTATTTT.

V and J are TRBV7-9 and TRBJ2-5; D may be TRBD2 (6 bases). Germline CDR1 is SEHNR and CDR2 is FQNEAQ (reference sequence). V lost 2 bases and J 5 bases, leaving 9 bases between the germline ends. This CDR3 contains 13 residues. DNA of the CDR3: TGTGCCAGCAGCTTACCACTAGCTGAGACCCAGTACTTC. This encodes CASSLPLAETQYF.

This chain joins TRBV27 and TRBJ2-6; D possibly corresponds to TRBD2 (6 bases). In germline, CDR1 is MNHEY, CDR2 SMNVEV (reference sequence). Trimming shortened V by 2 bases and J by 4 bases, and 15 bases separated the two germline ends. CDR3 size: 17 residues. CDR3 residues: CASSLVTGTPGANVLTF. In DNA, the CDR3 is TGTGCCAGCAGTTTAGTTACCGGGACTCCCGGGGCCAACGTCCTGACTTTC. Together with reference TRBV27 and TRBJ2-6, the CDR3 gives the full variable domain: EAQVTQNPRYLITVTGKKLTVTCSQNMNHEYMSWYRQDPGLGLRQIYYSMNVEVTDKGDVPEGYKVSRKEKRNFPLILESPSPNQTSLYFCASSLVTGTPGANVLTFGAGSRLTVL.

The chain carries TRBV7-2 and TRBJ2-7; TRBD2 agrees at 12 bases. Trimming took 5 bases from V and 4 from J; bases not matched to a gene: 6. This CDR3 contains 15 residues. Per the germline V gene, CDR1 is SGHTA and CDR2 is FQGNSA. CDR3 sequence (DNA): TGTGCCAGCAGCCAGACTAGCGGGAGTTGGTACGAGCAGTACTTC. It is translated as CASSQTSGSWYEQYF.

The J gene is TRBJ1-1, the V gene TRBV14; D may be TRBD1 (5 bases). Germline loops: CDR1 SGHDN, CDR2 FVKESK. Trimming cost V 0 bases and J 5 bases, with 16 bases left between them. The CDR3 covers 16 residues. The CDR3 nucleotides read TGTGCCAGCAGCCAAGATCCGGGCAGGGTAGGGACTGAAGCTTTCTTT. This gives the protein CASSQDPGRVGTEAFF.

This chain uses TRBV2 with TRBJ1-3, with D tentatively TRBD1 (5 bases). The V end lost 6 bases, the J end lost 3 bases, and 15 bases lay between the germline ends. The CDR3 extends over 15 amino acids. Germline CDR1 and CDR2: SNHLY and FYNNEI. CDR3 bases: TGTGCCAGCAGGGCACGGCAGGGCCTTGGAAACACCATATATTTT. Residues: CASRARQGLGNTIYF.

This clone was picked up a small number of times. The CDR3 nucleotides are TGTGCCAGCAGCCCGGGGACACGGAACGGGGAGCTGTTTTTT. Translation: CASSPGTRNGELFF. V and J are TRBV7-3 and TRBJ2-2; D is perhaps TRBD1 (6 bases). The V end was cut by 5 bases, the J end by 7 bases, with 14 bases between. The CDR3 extends over 14 amino acids. Germline V CDR1 and CDR2: SGHTA, FQGTGA.

CDR3 protein: CASSQGQGRIRNTIYF. The CDR3 bases are TGTGCCAGCAGCCAGGGACAGGGGAGAATACGGAACACCATATATTTT. The chain employs TRBV7-2 and TRBJ1-3; the match to TRBD1 covers 10 bases. This CDR3 has 16 residues. The junction had 11 bases not matched to a gene; V was cut back by 5 bases and J by 7 bases. CDR1 is SGHTA, CDR2 FQGNSA, per germline. Full variable domain (outside the CDR3, taken from reference TRBV7-2 and TRBJ1-3): GAGVSQSPSNKVTEKGKDVELRCDPISGHTALYWYRQSLGQGLEFLIYFQGNSAPDKSGLPSDRFSAERTGGSVSTLTIQRTQQEDSAVYLCASSQGQGRIRNTIYFGEGSWLTVV.

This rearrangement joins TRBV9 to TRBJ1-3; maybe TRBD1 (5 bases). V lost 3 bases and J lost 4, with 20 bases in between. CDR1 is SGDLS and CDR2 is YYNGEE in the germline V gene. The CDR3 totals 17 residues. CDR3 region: CASSETITGPLGNTIYF. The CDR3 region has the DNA TGTGCCAGCAGCGAAACGATCACAGGCCCCCTCGGAAACACCATATATTTT.